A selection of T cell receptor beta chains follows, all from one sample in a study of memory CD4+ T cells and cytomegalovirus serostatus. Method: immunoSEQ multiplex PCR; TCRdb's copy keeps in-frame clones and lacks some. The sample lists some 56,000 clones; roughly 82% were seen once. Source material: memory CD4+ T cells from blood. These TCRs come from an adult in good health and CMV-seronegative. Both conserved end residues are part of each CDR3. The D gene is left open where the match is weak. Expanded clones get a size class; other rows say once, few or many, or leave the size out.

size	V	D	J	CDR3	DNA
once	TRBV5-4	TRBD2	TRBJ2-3	CASSVKLAGGTDTQYF	TGTGCCAGCAGCGTAAAACTAGCGGGGGGAACAGATACGCAGTATTTT
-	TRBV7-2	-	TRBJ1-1	CASSFDRFMNTEAFF	TGTGCCAGCAGCTTTGACAGATTCATGAACACTGAAGCTTTCTTT
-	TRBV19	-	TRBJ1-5	CASNLGGGSNQPQHF	TGTGCCAGTAATCTCGGGGGGGGTAGCAATCAGCCCCAGCATTTT
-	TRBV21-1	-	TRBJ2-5	CASSKGEESRQETQYF	TGTGCCAGCAGCAAAGGAGAAGAGTCGAGGCAAGAGACCCAGTACTTC
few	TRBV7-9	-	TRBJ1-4	CASSPAGPGSEKLFF	TGTGCCAGCAGCCCCGCGGGCCCGGGATCCGAAAAACTGTTTTTT
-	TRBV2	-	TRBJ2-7	CASRDRAGGYEQYF	TGTGCCAGCAGGGACAGGGCGGGGGGCTACGAGCAGTACTTC
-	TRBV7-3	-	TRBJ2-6	CASSLRMGVSGANVLTF	TGTGCCAGCAGCTTAAGAATGGGGGTCTCTGGGGCCAACGTCCTGACTTTC
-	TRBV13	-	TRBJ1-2	CASSPGTFNYGYTF	TGTGCCAGCAGCCCCGGGACATTTAACTATGGCTACACCTTC
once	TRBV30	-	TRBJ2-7	CAWSVTGGPYEQYF	TGTGCCTGGAGTGTAACCGGGGGGCCCTACGAGCAGTACTTC
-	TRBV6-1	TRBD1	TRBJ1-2	CASSEAPDRGWGYTF	TGTGCCAGCAGTGAAGCGCCAGACAGGGGATGGGGCTACACCTTC
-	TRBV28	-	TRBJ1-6	CASSLLGAQNSPLHF	TGTGCCAGCAGTTTATTGGGGGCACAAAATTCACCCCTCCACTTT
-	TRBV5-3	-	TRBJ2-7	CARSEHPGSYEQYF	TGTGCCAGAAGCGAGCATCCTGGGTCCTACGAGCAGTACTTC
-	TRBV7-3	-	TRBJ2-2	CASSPGGQNTGELFF	TGTGCCAGCAGCCCCGGGGGTCAGAACACCGGGGAGCTGTTTTTT
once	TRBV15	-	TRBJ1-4	CATSLGSANEKLFF	TGTGCCACCAGCCTAGGATCGGCTAATGAAAAACTGTTTTTT
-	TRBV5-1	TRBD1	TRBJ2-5	CASSTGTVEETQYF	TGCGCCAGCAGCACGGGGACAGTCGAAGAGACCCAGTACTTC
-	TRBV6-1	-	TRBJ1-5	CASSEAGQYISNQPQHF	TGTGCCAGCAGTGAAGCGGGGCAGTATATTAGCAATCAGCCCCAGCATTTT
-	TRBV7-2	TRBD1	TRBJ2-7	CASSLNRGTGVGYEQYF	TGTGCCAGCAGCTTAAACCGGGGGACAGGGGTAGGCTACGAGCAGTACTTC
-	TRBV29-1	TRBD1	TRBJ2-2	CSANHRGEAGELFF	TGCAGCGCCAACCACAGGGGGGAAGCCGGGGAGCTGTTTTTT
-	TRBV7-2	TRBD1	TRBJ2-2	CASSAGDRGGTGELFF	TGTGCCAGCAGCGCCGGGGACAGGGGAGGCACCGGGGAGCTGTTTTTT
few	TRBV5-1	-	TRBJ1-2	CASSLAPTAYDGYTF	TGCGCCAGCAGCTTGGCCCCCACGGCGTACGATGGCTACACCTTC
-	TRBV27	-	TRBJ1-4	CASRYTATNEKLFF	TGTGCCAGCAGATATACGGCAACTAATGAAAAACTGTTTTTT
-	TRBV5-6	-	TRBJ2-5	CASSRLSGSEGETQYF	TGTGCCAGCTCCCGCCTTAGCGGCAGCGAGGGAGAGACCCAGTACTTC
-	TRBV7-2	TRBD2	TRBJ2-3	CASSLVLAGALTDTQYF	TGTGCCAGCAGCTTAGTGCTAGCGGGGGCCCTTACAGATACGCAGTATTTT
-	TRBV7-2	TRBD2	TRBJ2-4	CASSSSGGLTKNIQYF	TGTGCCAGCAGCAGTAGCGGGGGCCTCACCAAAAACATTCAGTACTTC
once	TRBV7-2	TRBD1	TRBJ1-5	CASSSTGTGNQPQHF	TGTGCCAGCAGCTCTACCGGGACAGGGAATCAGCCCCAGCATTTT
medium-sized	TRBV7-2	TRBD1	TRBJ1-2	CASSLSGQLSYGYTF	TGTGCCAGCAGCCTCTCGGGACAGCTAAGCTATGGCTACACCTTC
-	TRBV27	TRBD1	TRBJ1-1	CASSFFNPGQGNTEAFF	TGTGCCAGCAGTTTTTTCAACCCGGGACAGGGAAACACTGAAGCTTTCTTT
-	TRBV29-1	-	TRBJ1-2	CSVVTNYGYTF	TGCAGCGTTGTAACTAACTATGGCTACACCTTC
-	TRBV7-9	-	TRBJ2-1	CASSFFGENEQFF	TGTGCCAGCAGCTTTTTCGGGGAAAATGAGCAGTTCTTC
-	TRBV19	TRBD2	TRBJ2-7	CASSRAGVFYEQYF	TGTGCCAGTAGTCGAGCGGGGGTGTTCTACGAGCAGTACTTC
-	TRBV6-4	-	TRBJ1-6	CASSDSTRGPLHF	TGTGCCAGCAGTGACTCGACGCGGGGACCCCTCCACTTT
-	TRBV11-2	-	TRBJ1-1	CASSGRAVEAFF	TGTGCCAGCAGTGGGAGGGCGGTTGAAGCTTTCTTT
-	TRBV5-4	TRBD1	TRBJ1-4	CASSYGQDEKLFF	TGTGCCAGCAGCTACGGACAGGATGAAAAACTGTTTTTT
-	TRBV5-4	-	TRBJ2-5	CASSLEGGGVETQYF	TGTGCCAGCAGTCTGGAGGGAGGGGGCGTGGAGACCCAGTACTTC
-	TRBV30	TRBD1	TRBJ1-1	CAWIIQGGGTEAFF	TGTGCCTGGATCATACAGGGGGGTGGAACTGAAGCTTTCTTT
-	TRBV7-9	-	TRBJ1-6	CASSLGGMHSPLHF	TGTGCCAGCAGCTTGGGGGGAATGCATTCACCCCTCCACTTT
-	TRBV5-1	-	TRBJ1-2	CASSLMGLGDGYTF	TGCGCCAGCAGCCTGATGGGGTTAGGGGATGGCTACACCTTC
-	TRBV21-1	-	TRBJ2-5	CASRQGLGQETQYF	TGTGCCAGCAGACAGGGTTTGGGGCAAGAGACCCAGTACTTC
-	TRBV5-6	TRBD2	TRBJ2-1	CASSLPGAGISNEQFF	TGTGCCAGCAGCCTCCCAGGAGCGGGGATTTCCAATGAGCAGTTCTTC
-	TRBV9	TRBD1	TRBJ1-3	CASSGDSGTGVRNTIYF	TGTGCCAGCAGCGGCGACTCCGGGACAGGGGTTCGAAACACCATATATTTT
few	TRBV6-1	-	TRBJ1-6	CASIPHLSYNSPLHF	TGTGCCAGCATTCCACACCTCTCCTATAATTCACCCCTCCACTTT
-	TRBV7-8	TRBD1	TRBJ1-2	CASSRMTGSQLNTF	TGTGCCAGCAGCAGGATGACAGGGTCCCAGCTTAACACCTTC
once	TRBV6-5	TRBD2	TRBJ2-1	CASRKLAGGRNEQFF	TGTGCCAGCAGAAAACTAGCGGGGGGGCGCAATGAGCAGTTCTTC
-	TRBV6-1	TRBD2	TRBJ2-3	CASSEGSGSSTDTQYF	TGTGCCAGCAGTGAGGGTAGCGGGAGTAGCACAGATACGCAGTATTTT
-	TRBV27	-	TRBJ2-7	CASSFRRGGQGAYEQYF	TGTGCCAGCAGTTTTAGACGGGGGGGACAGGGCGCCTACGAGCAGTACTTC
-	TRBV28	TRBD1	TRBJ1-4	CAIQGAREKLFF	TGTGCCATCCAGGGGGCCCGCGAAAAACTGTTTTTT
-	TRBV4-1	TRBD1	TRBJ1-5	CASSQPTGLVNQPQHF	TGCGCCAGCAGCCAACCGACAGGGTTGGTCAATCAGCCCCAGCATTTT
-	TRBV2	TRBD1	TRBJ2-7	CASSGTGYYEQYF	TGTGCCAGCAGTGGGACAGGGTACTACGAGCAGTACTTC
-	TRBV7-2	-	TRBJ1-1	CASSPAGGRANTEAFF	TGTGCCAGCAGCCCAGCCGGGGGCAGGGCCAACACTGAAGCTTTCTTT
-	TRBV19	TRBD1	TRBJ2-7	CASSRQGAVYEQYF	TGTGCCAGTAGTAGACAGGGGGCCGTATACGAGCAGTACTTC
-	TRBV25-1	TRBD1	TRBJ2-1	CASSEVKGTGSNNEQFF	TGTGCCAGCAGTGAAGTGAAAGGGACAGGGTCGAACAATGAGCAGTTCTTC
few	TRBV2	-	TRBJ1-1	CASTGGMGTEAFF	TGTGCCTCCACTGGGGGAATGGGCACTGAAGCTTTCTTT
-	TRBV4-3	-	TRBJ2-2	CASSQGGAGNTGELFF	TGCGCCAGCAGCCAGGGGGGAGCGGGGAACACCGGGGAGCTGTTTTTT
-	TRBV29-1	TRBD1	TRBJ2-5	CSLGHGTGRETQYF	TGCAGCCTTGGGCATGGGACAGGGAGAGAGACCCAGTACTTC
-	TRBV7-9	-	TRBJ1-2	CASSGEGSIRGYTF	TGTGCCAGCAGCGGAGAGGGGAGTATCAGGGGCTACACCTTC
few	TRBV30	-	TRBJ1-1	CAWSVRLWGPPNTEAFF	TGTGCCTGGAGTGTACGCCTTTGGGGGCCCCCGAACACTGAAGCTTTCTTT
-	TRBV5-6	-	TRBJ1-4	CASRNSRVPNEKLFF	TGTGCCAGCAGAAACAGTCGGGTCCCCAATGAAAAACTGTTTTTT